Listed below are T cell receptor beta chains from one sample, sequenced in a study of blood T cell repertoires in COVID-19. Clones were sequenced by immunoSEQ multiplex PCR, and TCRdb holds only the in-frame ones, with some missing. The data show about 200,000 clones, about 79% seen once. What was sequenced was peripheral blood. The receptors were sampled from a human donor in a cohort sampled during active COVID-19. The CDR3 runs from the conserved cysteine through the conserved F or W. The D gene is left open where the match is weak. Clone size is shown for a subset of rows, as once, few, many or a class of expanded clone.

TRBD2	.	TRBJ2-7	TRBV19	TGTGCCAGTAGTATAGCCGGGAGGGCTTCCGAGCAGTACTTC	CASSIAGRASEQYF
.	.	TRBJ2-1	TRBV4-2	TGTGCCAGCAGCCAATTGACAGGTAGGGTTGAGCAGTTCTTC	CASSQLTGRVEQFF
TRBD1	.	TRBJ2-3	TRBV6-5	TGTGCCAGCACCCCCGGGACAGCCACAGATACGCAGTATTTT	CASTPGTATDTQYF
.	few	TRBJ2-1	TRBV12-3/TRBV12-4	TGTGCCAGCAGTTTACCCAGGGACAATGAGCAGTTCTTC	CASSLPRDNEQFF
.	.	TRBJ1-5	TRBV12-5	TGTGCTAGTGGTTTGGATCCAGGGGCATTAAATCAGCCCCAGCATTTT	CASGLDPGALNQPQHF
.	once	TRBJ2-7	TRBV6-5	TGTGCCAGCAGTTCTAAGTTCAGGGGTCACGAGCAGTACTTC	CASSSKFRGHEQYF
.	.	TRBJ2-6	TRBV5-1	TGCGCCAGCAGCTTGGAGAGGGTAGACCTCCCTGGGGCCAACGTCCTGACTTTC	CASSLERVDLPGANVLTF
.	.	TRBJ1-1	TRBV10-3	TGTGCCATCAGTGAGTCCGGAATCTTGGGGACAACGGGCAGGGACACTGAAGCTTTCTTT	CAISESGILGTTGRDTEAFF
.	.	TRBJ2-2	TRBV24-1	.	CATSVPAGGPDTGELFF
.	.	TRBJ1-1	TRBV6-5	TGTGCCAGCAGTCTTGGGGCGGCGAACACTGAAGCTTTCTTT	CASSLGAANTEAFF